This is a list of T cell receptor beta chains from one sample in a study of long-term antiretroviral therapy in people with HIV. This table comes from immunoSEQ multiplex PCR, and its TCRdb copy is limited to in-frame clones, with some not included. The sample shows over 25,000 clones, roughly 83% of them seen only once. The material was unsorted PBMCs, obtained around 2.8 years after starting antiretroviral therapy. These receptors originate from a man aged 25-45 years with HIV. Each CDR3 is given with its conserved first and last residue. A D gene is named only where the DNA matches it firmly. The size of a clone is reported for some rows only, either as once, few or many, or as a class for expanded clones.

size | J | D | V | DNA | CDR3
- | TRBJ2-5 | TRBD2 | TRBV5-1 | TGCGCCAGCAGCTCGGGACTAGCGGGGGGGTGGCAAGAGACCCAGTACTTC | CASSSGLAGGWQETQYF
- | TRBJ1-1 | - | TRBV13 | TGTGCCAGCAGCTTAGGCAACACTGAAGCTTTCTTT | CASSLGNTEAFF
- | TRBJ2-7 | - | TRBV9 | TGTGCCAGCAGCGTACGCCCATTCTACGAGCAGTACTTC | CASSVRPFYEQYF
- | TRBJ1-2 | TRBD1 | TRBV15 | TGTGCCACCAGCAGAGACGACAGGGACAGTGGTGGCTACACCTTC | CATSRDDRDSGGYTF
- | TRBJ2-1 | - | TRBV27 | TGTGCCAGCAGTTTATCCGGGGCAAATGAGCAGTTCTTC | CASSLSGANEQFF
- | TRBJ2-5 | - | TRBV7-2 | TGTGCCAGCGGGGGAAGGGGAGAAGAGACCCAGTACTTC | CASGGRGEETQYF
medium-sized | TRBJ1-2 | - | TRBV19 | TGTGCCAGTAGTATAGTGCAGGAGGTGGAAGATGGCTACACCTTC | CASSIVQEVEDGYTF
once | TRBJ1-5 | - | TRBV28 | TGTGCCAGCAGTCCGCAGAAAAGGGGCAATCAGCCCCAGCATTTT | CASSPQKRGNQPQHF
once | TRBJ1-6 | TRBD1 | TRBV5-1 | TGCGCCAGCAGCTTTGAGATGGGACAGTTCAATTCACCCCTCCACTTT | CASSFEMGQFNSPLHF
- | TRBJ2-1 | - | TRBV7-9 | TGTGCCAGCAGCTTAGCGAACCCTAGCTCCAATGAGCAGTTCTTC | CASSLANPSSNEQFF
- | TRBJ1-2 | - | TRBV9 | TGTGCCAGCAGCGCGATCCTGGAGGGCCCCCGCTATGGCTACACCTTC | CASSAILEGPRYGYTF
- | TRBJ2-3 | TRBD2 | TRBV29-1 | TGCAGCGTTGGAGTGGGCCGCGGACTAGCCTTCCCAGATACGCAGTATTTT | CSVGVGRGLAFPDTQYF
once | TRBJ2-7 | TRBD2 | TRBV5-4 | TGTGCCAGCAGCTTCGGGGGGGTCTTTCACTCGGGCGAGCAGTACTTC | CASSFGGVFHSGEQYF
- | TRBJ1-5 | - | TRBV19 | TGTGCCAGTAGTATAGTACTCCAGGGGCGGCAGCCCCAGCATTTT | CASSIVLQGRQPQHF
- | TRBJ2-7 | - | TRBV27 | TGTGCCAGCAGTCCGGACAGCAACTACGAGCAGTACTTC | CASSPDSNYEQYF
once | TRBJ2-1 | - | TRBV7-9 | TGTGCCAGCAGCCCCCAGTACAATGAGCAGTTCTTC | CASSPQYNEQFF